This is a list of T cell receptor beta chains from one sample in a study of T cell changes during pregnancy in multiple sclerosis. The data were produced by immunoSEQ multiplex PCR, yet TCRdb's version contains in-frame clones alone and is incomplete. The data contain 35,000 to 40,000 clones, about 93% of them seen just once; the ten biggest clones take up under 0.4%. The sequences come from CD4+ T cells from peripheral blood mononuclear cells, collected in the third trimester of pregnancy. These receptors originate from a female donor in good health, enrolled as a control in a pregnancy study. CDR3s include the opening cysteine and the closing phenylalanine or tryptophan. Fields, in order: clone size, V gene, D gene, J gene, CDR3 DNA, CDR3 protein. D genes are given only for firm matches. Not every row has a clone size; where given, it reads once, few, many or a size class.

>-|TRBV4-2|-|TRBJ2-1
TGTGCCAGCAGCCAAGTCTTCAGGGGCCATTACAATGAGCAGTTCTTC
CASSQVFRGHYNEQFF
>-|TRBV5-1|-|TRBJ1-3
TGCGCCAGCAGCCCGGGGGGGACCTCTGGAAACACCATATATTTT
CASSPGGTSGNTIYF
>-|TRBV27|-|TRBJ2-7
TGTGCCAGCAGTTACCTACAGGGAAGGTACGAGCAGTACTTC
CASSYLQGRYEQYF
>-|TRBV11-2|-|TRBJ2-1
TGTGCCAGCAGTCTAAGACAGAGCTCCTACAATGAGCAGTTCTTC
CASSLRQSSYNEQFF
>-|TRBV11-2|-|TRBJ2-7
TGTGCCAGCAGCTCGACAGAGAACTACGAGCAGTACTTC
CASSSTENYEQYF
>-|TRBV7-9|TRBD2|TRBJ2-3
TGTGCCAGCAGCTTAGTTCCGAGACTAGCGCTTCGGTGGGCAGATACGCAGTATTTT
CASSLVPRLALRWADTQYF
>-|TRBV19|TRBD1|TRBJ1-5
TGTGCCAGTAGTAACCCCGGGATGGTACAGGGGGCTTGGGGCAATCAGCCCCAGCATTTT
CASSNPGMVQGAWGNQPQHF
>-|TRBV18|-|TRBJ1-6
TGTGCCAGCTCCCCCAAGTCAGATTCACCCCTCCACTTT
CASSPKSDSPLHF
>-|TRBV5-4|-|TRBJ1-2
TGTGCCAGCAGATCGATGGGCCAGACCCTCTATGGCTACACCTTC
CASRSMGQTLYGYTF
>few|TRBV15|-|TRBJ1-1
TGTGCCACCAGCAGAGATCTCGGGGGATCTGAAGCTTTCTTT
CATSRDLGGSEAFF
>-|TRBV7-9|-|TRBJ2-3
TGTGCCAGCAGCCGCGACCAGGGTTTGCAGTATTTT
CASSRDQGLQYF